A selection of T cell receptor beta chains follows, all from one sample in a study of blood T cell repertoires in COVID-19. Clones were read by immunoSEQ multiplex PCR, and TCRdb kept only the in-frame ones, dropping some. The table lists around 290,000 clones, 88% of them singletons. Sequenced input: PBMCs or T cells enriched from blood (not recorded which). These TCRs come from a woman aged 25 to 39 who had recovered from COVID-19. The CDR3 runs from the conserved cysteine through the conserved F or W. D genes are given only for firm matches. The size entry is marked missing in some rows and otherwise reads once, few, many or a size class.

>-|TRBD2|TRBJ2-3|TRBV5-4
CASSSAGPTDTQYF
TGTGCCAGCAGCTCAGCGGGACCCACAGATACGCAGTATTTT
>-|-|TRBJ1-5|TRBV12-3/TRBV12-4
CASSEQGNQPQHF
TGTGCCAGCAGTGAACAGGGTAACCAGCCCCAGCATTTT
>-|-|TRBJ1-3|TRBV4-1
CASRRLLSGNTIYF
TGCGCCAGCCGCAGGCTTCTCTCTGGAAACACCATATATTTT
>-|TRBD1|TRBJ2-6|TRBV27
CATVIRDRHSGANVLTF
TGTGCCACCGTGATCCGGGACAGGCACTCTGGGGCCAACGTCCTGACTTTC
>-|-|TRBJ2-1|TRBV5-1
CASSVGRGLNEQFF
TGCGCCAGCAGCGTGGGGAGGGGGCTCAATGAGCAGTTCTTC
>-|-|TRBJ1-2|TRBV7-2
CASSLLFGESYGYTF
TGTGCCAGCAGCTTGCTGTTCGGGGAGAGCTATGGCTACACCTTC
>once|-|TRBJ2-7|TRBV30
CAWSYAMFPYF
TGTGCCTGGAGTTATGCGATGTTCCCGTACTTC
>-|TRBD1|TRBJ2-2|TRBV6-5
CASSYFGTVNTGELFF
TGTGCCAGCAGTTACTTCGGGACAGTGAACACCGGGGAGCTGTTTTTT
>-|TRBD1|TRBJ1-5|TRBV27
CASSFLTGFVEHF
TGTGCCAGCAGTTTCCTGACAGGGTTCGTTGAGCATTTT
>-|-|TRBJ1-5|TRBV3-1/TRBV3-2
CASSQGEGNQPQHF
TGTGCCAGCAGCCAGGGGGAGGGCAATCAGCCCCAGCATTTT
>-|-|TRBJ2-2|TRBV29-1
CSVGQTSYGELFF
TGCAGCGTTGGCCAGACTTCTTACGGGGAGCTGTTTTTT
>few|-|TRBJ1-1|TRBV12-3/TRBV12-4
CASSLLRGEAFF
TGTGCCAGCAGTTTGCTACGGGGTGAAGCTTTCTTT
>few|-|TRBJ1-1|TRBV27
CASSLGRAPTEAFF
TGTGCCAGCAGTTTAGGGAGGGCTCCCACTGAAGCTTTCTTT
>-|-|TRBJ1-4|TRBV5-1
CASSFGISSDEKLFF
TGCGCCAGCAGCTTCGGGATATCCTCCGATGAAAAACTGTTTTTT
>-|-|TRBJ1-6|TRBV7-6
CASSLAPGRIYNSPLHF
TGTGCCAGCAGCTTAGCGCCAGGCCGAATCTATAATTCACCCCTCCACTTT
>once|-|TRBJ1-2|TRBV30
CAWTRGNYGYTF
TGTGCCTGGACCAGGGGAAACTATGGCTACACCTTC
>-|TRBD1|TRBJ1-6|TRBV5-1
CASSLLIQGAENSPLHF
TGCGCCAGCAGCTTGTTAATCCAGGGGGCAGAGAATTCACCCCTCCACTTT
>-|-|TRBJ1-1|TRBV5-4
CASSLNGIDTEAFF
TGTGCCAGCAGCCTAAACGGGATTGACACTGAAGCTTTCTTT
>-|-|TRBJ1-4|TRBV6-5
CASSFSTGSNEKLFF
TGTGCCAGCAGTTTCTCGACAGGCTCTAATGAAAAACTGTTTTTT
>once|-|TRBJ1-2|TRBV28
CASREGGPAYGYTF
TGTGCCAGCAGGGAGGGTGGTCCAGCCTATGGCTACACCTTC
>once|TRBD1|TRBJ2-2|TRBV27
CASSLWGQGAGELFF
TGTGCCAGCAGTTTATGGGGACAGGGAGCCGGGGAGCTGTTTTTT
>-|TRBD2|TRBJ2-3|TRBV5-1
CASSSSTSGGDLWFGDTQYF
TGCGCCAGCAGCTCCTCGACTAGCGGGGGCGACCTGTGGTTCGGAGATACGCAGTATTTT
>-|-|TRBJ2-7|TRBV1
CTSSQDRPTGTPTSTYEQYF
TGCACCAGCAGCCAAGATCGCCCGACAGGGACTCCCACATCTACCTACGAGCAGTACTTC
>-|TRBD2|TRBJ2-7|TRBV7-2
CASSLDRWEGSSYEQYF
TGTGCCAGCAGCTTAGACCGATGGGAGGGCAGCTCCTACGAGCAGTACTTC
>-|-|TRBJ1-4|TRBV9
CASSVAATAGNEKLFF
TGTGCCAGCAGCGTCGCGGCGACAGCCGGTAATGAAAAACTGTTTTTT
>-|TRBD1|TRBJ2-1|TRBV30
CAWSGRRGINEQFF
TGTGCCTGGAGCGGCCGCAGGGGGATCAATGAGCAGTTCTTC
>once|TRBD1|TRBJ2-5|TRBV29-1
CSVEGDRVETQYF
TGCAGCGTTGAAGGTGACAGGGTCGAGACCCAGTACTTC
>few|-|TRBJ1-6|TRBV9
CASSVVLVGLVGPEHPPSPLHF
TGTGCCAGCAGCGTAGTTTTAGTTGGTTTAGTGGGCCCAGAACATCCCCCCTCACCCCTCCACTTT
>-|TRBD1|TRBJ2-3|TRBV3-1/TRBV3-2
CASSQLQGADTQYF
TGTGCCAGCAGCCAACTACAGGGGGCAGATACGCAGTATTTT
>-|TRBD2|TRBJ2-3|TRBV7-7
CASSLAKGGRSPDTQYF
TGTGCCAGCAGCTTAGCGAAGGGCGGGAGGTCTCCAGATACGCAGTATTTT
>-|-|TRBJ2-7|TRBV27
CASSFQGGYEQYF
TGTGCCAGCAGTTTTCAGGGGGGCTACGAGCAGTACTTC
>-|TRBD1|TRBJ1-1|TRBV2
CASQKQGGTEAFF
TGTGCCAGTCAGAAGCAGGGGGGAACTGAAGCTTTCTTT
>-|-|TRBJ2-1|TRBV5-1
CASGAESYNEQFF
TGCGCCAGCGGGGCAGAATCATACAATGAGCAGTTCTTC
>-|TRBD1|TRBJ2-2|TRBV19
CASSGRSRQGGTGELFF
TGTGCCAGTAGTGGCCGTTCCCGACAGGGGGGGACCGGGGAGCTGTTTTTT
>-|TRBD1|TRBJ1-5|TRBV10-3
CAISDPGQNNQPQHF
TGTGCCATCAGTGACCCGGGACAGAACAATCAGCCCCAGCATTTT